The 22 T cell receptor beta chains given below trace back to one sample, sequenced in a study of Graves' ophthalmopathy and Graves' hyperthyroidism. Amplification targeted the TCR beta CDR3 regions, with RNA transcripts as the source material. HTBI-primed RT-PCR formed the first round, and a multiplex PCR formed the second. TCRdb reprocessed the multiplex PCR reads via MiXCR and lists one record per CDR3 protein. The table shows about 700,000 distinct CDR3 sequences, with 40% occurring only once. Material: peripheral blood. Receptors originate from an adult man with Graves' ophthalmopathy.

In its sample, this clonotype was seen many times. V is TRBV7-9 and J is TRBJ1-6; no definite D call. The CDR3 totals 13 residues. V dropped 2 bases and J dropped 11 bases, with 10 bases sitting between them. Germline V gives CDR1 SEHNR, CDR2 FQNEAQ (reference sequence). This CDR3 reads CASSLKEGAPLHF. In DNA, the CDR3 is TGTGCCAGCAGCTTAAAGGAGGGAGCACCCCTCCACTTT.

This clonotype was observed a few times. For the CDR3, the DNA is TGTGCCAGCAGCTTCGGTAGCGGGAGGGGAGAGACCCAGTACTTC. Protein product: CASSFGSGRGETQYF. The rearrangement uses TRBV5-4 and TRBJ2-5; 11 bases fit TRBD2. This CDR3 has 15 residues. CDR1 and CDR2 (germline): SGHNT, YYREEE (reference sequence). V lost 2 bases to trimming and J lost 4 bases; unmatched junction nucleotides: 4.

This clonotype has only a few counts. CDR3 amino acids: CASSLIQTNTGELFF. CDR3 DNA: TGTGCCAGCAGCTTAATTCAAACGAACACCGGGGAGCTGTTTTTT. The chain employs TRBV7-9 and TRBJ2-2; D is uncertain. This CDR3 has 15 amino acids. Per the germline V gene, CDR1 is SEHNR and CDR2 is FQNEAQ (reference sequence). The V and J ends lost 2 bases and 0 bases respectively, with 7 bases between them.

The chain combines TRBV25-1 with TRBJ2-2, with D uncertain. In germline, CDR1 is MGHDK, CDR2 SYGVNS. V was pared by 5 bases and J by 6 bases, with 16 bases between. This CDR3 is 15 amino acids long. The CDR3 is CASSLSPVISGELFF. Written as DNA, the CDR3 is TGTGCCAGCAGTTTATCCCCGGTAATATCCGGGGAGCTGTTTTTT.

The chain couples TRBV27 to TRBJ1-2, with 11 bases aligning to TRBD1. CDR3 size: 16 residues. In germline, CDR1 is MNHEY, CDR2 SMNVEV (reference sequence). After removal of 5 bases from V and 5 bases from J, the junction contained 10 bases not matched to a gene. CDR3 residues: CASSPGSGTGGYGYTF. The CDR3 region has the DNA TGTGCCAGCAGTCCCGGAAGCGGGACAGGGGGATATGGCTACACCTTC.

The chain uses TRBV10-3 and TRBJ2-2; D is perhaps TRBD2 (5 bases). This CDR3 has 14 residues. Trimming took 11 bases from V and 7 from J, leaving 20 bases between them. Germline V gene lookup returns CDR1 ENHRY and CDR2 SYGVKD. For the CDR3, the DNA is TGTGCCTCACGACTGGGGTATGAGGGCGGGGAGCTGTTTTTT. This sequence encodes CASRLGYEGGELFF.

The J gene is TRBJ2-1, the V gene TRBV11-2; D is perhaps TRBD1 (7 bases). The CDR3 is 13 amino acids. V lost 4 bases and J lost 9, with 13 bases in between. CDR1 and CDR2 (germline): SGHAT, FQNNGV. The CDR3 nucleotides read TGTGCCAGCAGCTCCAACAGGGGAGGTGAGCAGTTCTTC. As protein: CASSSNRGGEQFF. The variable domain in full, with the rest retrieved from reference TRBV11-2 and TRBJ2-1, is EAGVAQSPRYKIIEKRQSVAFWCNPISGHATLYWYQQILGQGPKLLIQFQNNGVVDDSQLPKDRFSAERLKGVDSTLKIQPAKLEDSAVYLCASSSNRGGEQFFGPGTRLTVL.

As for this clonotype: An end of the junction does not agree with germline; a read error may underlie this. The J gene is TRBJ2-7, the V gene TRBV7-8, with TRBD2 matching over 7 bases. Germline V CDR1 and CDR2: SGHVS, FQNEAQ. The CDR3 runs 16 residues. The CDR3 protein is CASSLGLGGASYEQYF. In DNA form, the CDR3 reads TGTGCCAGCAGTTTAGGCTTGGGAGGGGCTTCGTACGAGCAGTACTTC.

This clonotype has at least ten counts. The chain uses TRBV10-2 and TRBJ1-4; no clear D gene. The CDR3 sequence is 15 residues long. Germline values: CDR1 WSHSY, CDR2 SAAADI. The ends were cut back, 3 bases at V and 5 bases at J, with 13 bases in the middle. The CDR3 reads CASSDRWTANEKLFF. CDR3 DNA sequence: TGCGCCAGCAGTGATCGTTGGACTGCAAATGAAAAACTGTTTTTT.

This clonotype was seen more than once but under ten times. This rearrangement joins TRBV2 to TRBJ1-6; D unclear. Trimming shortened V by 5 bases and J by 7 bases, and 9 bases separated the two germline ends. CDR3 length equals 13 residues. CDR1 is SNHLY and CDR2 is FYNNEI in the germline V gene. CDR3: CASSYKRNSPLHF. CDR3 DNA: TGTGCCAGCAGTTACAAGCGAAATTCACCCCTCCACTTT.

With respect to this clonotype: It may be a read error: a sequence one base away is much more abundant. The chain is built from TRBV29-1 and TRBJ2-5; D is perhaps TRBD2 (6 bases). CDR1 is SQVTM and CDR2 is ANQGSEA in the germline V gene. Trimming took 7 bases from V and 6 from J, leaving 12 bases between them. The CDR3 is 11 residues long. The CDR3: CSAGGEKTQYF. As DNA, the CDR3 is TGCAGCGCTGGCGGGGAGAAGACCCAGTACTTC.

The sample holds many counts of this clonotype. The CDR3 region has the DNA TGCAGCGTGACACTGGGGGCTGGGAATTCACCCCTCCACTTT. This translates into CSVTLGAGNSPLHF. This sequence joins TRBV29-1 and TRBJ1-6; tentatively, D is TRBD1 (6 bases). CDR3 length: 14 amino acids. Germline CDR1 SQVTM, CDR2 ANQGSEA. V shed 6 bases and J shed 7 bases, with 16 bases lying between them.

The chain combines TRBV29-1 with TRBJ1-2, with TRBD1 matching over 8 bases. From germline, CDR1 is SQVTM and CDR2 ANQGSEA. The length of the CDR3 is 13 residues. V was clipped by 7 bases and J by 1 base; unmatched bases: 5. DNA of the CDR3: TGCAGCGCCCGGACAGGGATTAACTATGGCTACACCTTC. Translation gives CSARTGINYGYTF.

The table lists this clonotype with many counts. V gene TRBV9 combines with J gene TRBJ1-1; D ambiguous. Trimming cost V 1 base and J 4 bases, with 11 bases left between them. Germline V gene lookup returns CDR1 SGDLS and CDR2 YYNGEE. The CDR3 contains 14 residues. CDR3: CASSVKEKGTEAFF. The DNA of the CDR3 is TGTGCCAGCAGCGTAAAGGAAAAGGGCACTGAAGCTTTCTTT.

The table lists this clonotype with a few counts. The rearrangement uses TRBV12-3 or TRBV12-4 and TRBJ2-7; 8 nucleotides line up with TRBD1. The trim removed 1 base at V and 0 bases at J, leaving 11 bases unmatched. This CDR3 region has 18 residues. CDR3 residues: CASSLGRGLPQSSYEQYF. CDR3 coding DNA: TGTGCCAGCAGTTTAGGCAGGGGGCTTCCTCAGAGCTCCTACGAGCAGTACTTC.

This clonotype has more than one count but fewer than ten. CDR3 loop: CATSRKRQGNTGELFF. Written as DNA, the CDR3 is TGTGCCACCAGCAGAAAAAGACAGGGGAACACCGGGGAGCTGTTTTTT. The V call is TRBV15, the J call TRBJ2-2, with 7 bases fitting TRBD1. Germline V CDR1 and CDR2: LNHNV, YYDKDF (reference sequence). Trimming at V came to 2 bases and at J to 1 base, leaving 4 bases not matched to a gene. This CDR3 has 16 residues.

At least ten counts were recorded for this clonotype. V and J are TRBV2 and TRBJ2-7, with D perhaps being TRBD1 or TRBD2 (5 bases each). CDR1 is SNHLY and CDR2 is FYNNEI in the germline V gene. The CDR3 contains 13 residues. V shed 7 bases and J shed 2 bases, with 12 bases lying between them. CDR3 in DNA: TGTGCCAGCAAGGGACCAGACACCTACGAGCAGTACTTC. This sequence encodes CASKGPDTYEQYF.

This clonotype showed up many times. The chain uses TRBV15 and TRBJ2-5; D may be TRBD1 or TRBD2 (5 bases each). The CDR3 covers 17 residues. The germline V gene encodes CDR1 LNHNV and CDR2 YYDKDF (reference sequence). V dropped 1 base and J dropped 1 base, with 16 bases sitting between them. The CDR3 region has the DNA TGTGCCACCAGCAGAGGTCTGCCGGGACGCAGCCAAGAGACCCAGTACTTC. Protein sequence: CATSRGLPGRSQETQYF.

This clonotype was seen only a few times. The chain carries TRBV7-9 and TRBJ2-2; TRBD1 agrees at 11 bases. Losses at the gene ends were 5 bases for V and 9 bases for J; bases not matched to a gene: 8. This CDR3 has 15 residues. From germline, CDR1 is SEHNR and CDR2 FQNEAQ (reference sequence). The CDR3 spells CASSPSGTGGRELFF. The DNA for the CDR3 is TGTGCCAGCAGCCCCTCCGGGACAGGGGGGAGGGAGCTGTTTTTT.

About this clonotype: At one of its ends the junction is not consistent with the germline gene, which may arise from a read error. The V gene is TRBV7-9, the J gene TRBJ1-3, with 7 bases identical to TRBD1. The germline CDR1 and CDR2 sequences are SEHNR and FQNEAQ (reference sequence). The CDR3 length is 17 residues. Here the CDR3 DNA reads TGCGCCAGCAGCCAGCAACGACAGGGAGGAACTGGAAACACCATATATTTT. Amino acids: CASSQQRQGGTGNTIYF.

This clonotype was counted ten times or more. This sequence joins TRBV19 and TRBJ1-5; D is unresolved. The CDR3 is 14 amino acids. The V gene lost 6 bases and the J gene lost 0 bases, with 9 bases spanning the gap. From germline, CDR1 is LNHDA and CDR2 SQIVND (reference sequence). The CDR3 DNA follows: TGTGCCAGTAGCGGGCAATATAGCAATCAGCCCCAGCATTTT. Translating it yields CASSGQYSNQPQHF.

The sample holds many counts of this clonotype. The chain employs TRBV19 and TRBJ1-5, with 10 bases identical to TRBD1. The CDR3 has 14 amino acids. Per the germline V gene, CDR1 is LNHDA and CDR2 is SQIVND (reference sequence). V shed 5 bases, J shed 6 bases, and the junction held 4 bases outside the gene matches. CDR3 coding DNA: TGTGCCAGTAGTCGACAGGGGGCACGTCAGCCCCAGCATTTT. It specifies CASSRQGARQPQHF.